These 31 T cell receptor beta chains were all obtained from the same sample, sequenced in a study of cytomegalovirus exposure and HLA in healthy donors. The PCR had 60 Vbeta and 13 Jbeta primers. TCRdb keeps only in-frame clones here, not all; method: immunoSEQ multiplex PCR. The repertoire consists of approximately 32,000 clones, with around 80% occurring once and the leading ten covering about 4%. Sequencing was performed on PBMCs. All receptors derive from a woman between 18 and 30 years old in good health and CMV-seronegative.

The rearrangement uses TRBV7-9 and TRBJ2-5; D might be TRBD1 (5 bases). V dropped 6 bases and J dropped 1 base, with 12 bases sitting between them. Germline V lookup: CDR1 SEHNR, CDR2 FQNEAQ (reference sequence). The CDR3 is 14 residues long. The DNA for the CDR3 is TGTGCCAGCAGTGTGGTGGGGCTCCAAGAGACCCAGTACTTC. This translates into CASSVVGLQETQYF.

The chain links TRBV27 to TRBJ1-1; TRBD1 is a possible D gene (5 bases). The CDR3 covers 13 residues. Looked up from germline, CDR1 is MNHEY and CDR2 is SMNVEV (reference sequence). V was cut by 2 bases and J by 5 bases, with 9 bases left in between. The CDR3 protein is CASSLQGGTEAFF. CDR3 sequence (DNA): TGTGCCAGCAGTTTACAGGGTGGGACTGAAGCTTTCTTT.

With respect to this clone: Germline and junction disagree at one end, which may indicate a read error. Other DNA sequences in the sample encode the same CDR3. The genes are TRBV4-3 and TRBJ1-1; a weak D match, TRBD1 (5 bases). The CDR3 is made up of 16 amino acids. The germline V gene has CDR1 LGHNA and CDR2 YSLEER. The CDR3 spells CASSQDLGQLNTEAFF. In nucleotides, the CDR3 is TGCGCCAGCAGCCAAGATTTGGGGCAGCTCAACACCGAAGCTTTCTTT.

This CDR3 reads CASSRREGGTEAFF. The CDR3 bases are TGTGCCAGCAGCCGCCGGGAGGGTGGCACTGAAGCTTTCTTT. The chain is built from TRBV5-4 and TRBJ1-1, with D uncertain. Germline-derived CDR1 and CDR2 are SGHNT and YYREEE (reference sequence). This CDR3 comprises 14 residues. Trimming cost V 4 bases and J 4 bases, with 14 bases left between them.

The rearrangement links TRBV4-1 to TRBJ2-3; tentatively, D is TRBD2 (7 bases). Germline V gene lookup returns CDR1 MGHRA and CDR2 YSYEKL. The CDR3 has 15 residues. V gave up 5 bases and J gave up 4 bases, with 16 bases separating them. The CDR3 DNA reads as TGCGCCAGCAGCATAACCCCGGGGGGCTCAGATACGCAGTATTTT. This sequence encodes CASSITPGGSDTQYF.

V gene TRBV19 combines with J gene TRBJ1-1; the D gene is possibly TRBD1 (5 bases). Trimming shortened V by 3 bases and J by 8 bases, and 13 bases separated the two germline ends. Germline assignment: CDR1 LNHDA and CDR2 SQIVND (reference sequence). This CDR3 contains 13 residues. The CDR3 DNA sequence: TGTGCCAGTAGTATTTACGGGGGAGAGGAAGCTTTCTTT. Protein: CASSIYGGEEAFF.

This chain links TRBV11-2 with TRBJ2-3; D gene ambiguous. The CDR3 length is 18 residues. Germline values: CDR1 SGHAT, CDR2 FQNNGV. With 4 bases removed from V and 4 bases from J, the gap between germline ends came to 24 bases. DNA for the CDR3: TGTGCCAGCAGCTCCTGGCGAGCCAACTCCCTAGGTGCAGATACGCAGTATTTT. Translating it yields CASSSWRANSLGADTQYF.

The V and J genes are TRBV9 and TRBJ1-1; D is undetermined. This CDR3 has 13 residues. V was trimmed by 0 bases and J by 3 bases, leaving 6 bases between them. Germline V gene data show CDR1 as SGDLS and CDR2 as YYNGEE. The CDR3 here is CASSVDGYTEAFF. The CDR3 nucleotides read TGTGCCAGCAGCGTAGACGGGTACACTGAAGCTTTCTTT.

This chain connects TRBV28 to TRBJ2-4, with D perhaps TRBD2 (7 bases). Germline values: CDR1 MDHEN, CDR2 SYDVKM. V lost 2 bases, J lost 3 bases, and 11 bases lay in between. The CDR3 is made up of 15 amino acids. CDR3 in amino acids: CASSLGGASKNIQYF. CDR3 nucleotides: TGTGCCAGCAGTTTAGGGGGGGCAAGCAAAAACATTCAGTACTTC. Full variable domain (remainder filled in from reference TRBV28 and TRBJ2-4): DVKVTQSSRYLVKRTGEKVFLECVQDMDHENMFWYRQDPGLGLRLIYFSYDVKMKEKGDIPEGYSVSREKKERFSLILESASTNQTSMYLCASSLGGASKNIQYFGAGTRLSVL.

V usage is TRBV30 and J usage is TRBJ1-4, with 9 positions matching TRBD1. Germline CDR1 reads GTSNPN; CDR2 reads SVGIG (reference sequence). This CDR3 comprises 14 residues. With 2 bases clipped from V and 5 bases from J, the junction kept 3 bases outside the gene matches. The CDR3 reads CAWSTGTGNEKLFF. The CDR3 DNA sequence: TGTGCCTGGAGTACCGGGACAGGGAATGAAAAACTGTTTTTT.

The CDR3: CASSPQIAGGYNEQFF. In DNA form, the CDR3 reads TGTGCCAGCAGCCCTCAGATAGCGGGAGGCTACAATGAGCAGTTCTTC. The J gene is TRBJ2-1, the V gene TRBV9; 10 positions match TRBD2. Trimming took 4 bases from V and 3 from J; bases not matched to a gene: 7. This CDR3 comprises 16 residues. Germline V gene lookup returns CDR1 SGDLS and CDR2 YYNGEE.

The gene calls are TRBV7-2 and TRBJ2-7; possibly TRBD2 for D (5 bases). CDR1 SGHTA and CDR2 FQGNSA come from the germline V gene. The V end was cut by 7 bases, the J end by 0 bases, with 13 bases between. The CDR3 spans 14 residues. CDR3 nucleotides: TGTGCCAGCACCCTCTACCGGGACTCCTACGAGCAGTACTTC. It codes for CASTLYRDSYEQYF.

The chain combines TRBV10-2 with TRBJ2-7; 10 bases map to TRBD2. CDR3 length equals 16 residues. J lost 6 bases, V lost 3 bases, and 11 bases had no gene match. Germline CDR1 reads WSHSY; CDR2 reads SAAADI. CDR3 in amino acids: CASSDSPSGSLVEQYF. The CDR3 DNA sequence: TGCGCCAGCAGTGATTCCCCTAGCGGGAGCTTGGTCGAGCAGTACTTC.

CDR3 residues: CASSQDWRDTDTQYF. Written as DNA, the CDR3 is TGCGCCAGCAGCCAAGATTGGAGGGACACAGATACGCAGTATTTT. The gene calls are TRBV4-3 and TRBJ2-3; D might be TRBD2 (6 bases). Germline assignment: CDR1 LGHNA and CDR2 YSLEER. The CDR3 totals 15 residues. The V end lost 0 bases, the J end lost 2 bases, and 9 bases lay between the germline ends.

The chain links TRBV9 to TRBJ2-5; 12 bases map to TRBD2. The V gene end was trimmed by 4 bases and the J gene end by 3 bases; junction bases not matched to a gene: 4. Germline values: CDR1 SGDLS, CDR2 YYNGEE. The CDR3 is 15 amino acids. CDR3 nucleotide sequence: TGTGCCAGCAGCACTCGGACTAGCGGGGAAGAGACCCAGTACTTC. As protein: CASSTRTSGEETQYF.

CDR3 nucleotides: TGTGCCAGCAGCTTAGAGGTTGGAGGGAACACTGAAGCTTTCTTT. This sequence encodes CASSLEVGGNTEAFF. V gene TRBV7-9 combines with J gene TRBJ1-1; D unclear. This CDR3 comprises 15 residues. Germline assignment: CDR1 SEHNR and CDR2 FQNEAQ (reference sequence). Trimming took off 1 base at V and 1 base at J, with 10 bases between the two ends. The full variable domain, with the rest looked up from reference TRBV7-9 and TRBJ1-1, is DTGVSQNPRHKITKRGQNVTFRCDPISEHNRLYWYRQTLGQGPEFLTYFQNEAQLEKSRLLSDRFSAERPKGSFSTLEIQRTEQGDSAMYLCASSLEVGGNTEAFFGQGTRLTVV.

This chain uses TRBV5-4 with TRBJ1-2; TRBD1 matches at 10 bases. The junction had 6 bases not matched to a gene; V was cut back by 4 bases and J by 6 bases. Germline V gives CDR1 SGHNT, CDR2 YYREEE (reference sequence). The CDR3 extends over 14 amino acids. CDR3 region: CASSKGQGIDGYTF. The CDR3 coding sequence is TGTGCCAGCAGCAAGGGACAGGGGATCGATGGCTACACCTTC.

The chain employs TRBV6-1 and TRBJ2-5, with D perhaps matching TRBD2 (5 bases). The J call is in doubt because the DNA end fits TRBJ2-7 better. The CDR3 contains 13 residues. Germline values: CDR1 MNHNS, CDR2 SASEGT. DNA of the CDR3: TGTGCCAGCAGTTTGACGGGGATCTACGAGCAGTACTTC. Translation gives CASSLTGIYEQYF.

The genes are TRBV5-5 and TRBJ2-2; D gene ambiguous. CDR3 length: 16 amino acids. The ends were cut back, 7 bases at V and 4 bases at J, with 20 bases in the middle. Germline V CDR1 and CDR2: SGHKS, YYEKEE (reference sequence). The CDR3 DNA follows: TGTGCCAGCTCGAGCACTCCGGGTGTATTCACCGGGGAGCTGTTTTTT. The encoded protein is CASSSTPGVFTGELFF. The variable domain in full, completed from reference TRBV5-5 and TRBJ2-2, reads DAGVTQSPTHLIKTRGQQVTLRCSPISGHKSVSWYQQVLGQGPQFIFQYYEKEERGRGNFPDRFSARQFPNYSSELNVNALLLGDSALYLCASSSTPGVFTGELFFGEGSRLTVL.

The chain joins TRBV19 to TRBJ1-5, with unresolved D. The V gene's germline CDR1 is LNHDA and CDR2 SQIVND (reference sequence). V gave up 2 bases and J gave up 6 bases, with 14 bases separating them. The length of the CDR3 is 15 residues. CDR3 in amino acids: CASSIYEGGGQPQHF. DNA of the CDR3: TGTGCCAGTAGTATATACGAAGGAGGAGGTCAGCCCCAGCATTTT.

The chain uses TRBV27 and TRBJ2-7, with a weak D call TRBD2 (5 bases). The length of the CDR3 is 17 residues. V lost 0 bases and J lost 1, with 16 bases in between. Germline CDR1 is MNHEY and CDR2 is SMNVEV (reference sequence). The CDR3 loop reads CASSLSSGLSRSYEQYF. CDR3 nucleotides: TGTGCCAGCAGTTTATCGAGTGGACTCTCACGTTCCTACGAGCAGTACTTC.

J is TRBJ2-7 and V is TRBV13; unclear D gene. Trimming removed 2 bases at V and 1 base at J, with 6 bases between. The CDR3 extends over 13 amino acids. CDR1 and CDR2 (germline): PRHDT, FYEKMQ (reference sequence). The DNA of the CDR3 is TGTGCCAGCAGCTTAATACAGTCCTACGAGCAGTACTTC. Translation gives CASSLIQSYEQYF.

J is TRBJ2-7 and V is TRBV6-6, with D unresolved. There are 13 residues in the CDR3. CDR1 and CDR2 (germline): MNHNY, SVGAGI (reference sequence). V was clipped by 8 bases and J by 3 bases, with 14 bases between them. In nucleotides, the CDR3 is TGTGCCAGCTCCCTAGGCTACCTCTACGAGCAGTACTTC. This encodes CASSLGYLYEQYF.

This chain uses TRBV29-1 with TRBJ2-1; 10 bases fit TRBD2. Per germline, CDR1 SQVTM and CDR2 ANQGSEA. CDR3 length: 15 amino acids. Trimming at V came to 3 bases and at J to 5 bases, leaving 7 bases not matched to a gene. The CDR3 loop reads CSVDRAGGPNNEQFF. CDR3 bases: TGCAGCGTTGACAGAGCGGGAGGGCCAAACAATGAGCAGTTCTTC.

The chain uses TRBV7-3 and TRBJ1-6; 7 bases fit TRBD1. The CDR3 totals 14 residues. Looked up from germline, CDR1 is SGHTA and CDR2 is FQGTGA. V lost 2 bases and J lost 7; bases outside the gene matches: 2. CDR3 residues: CASSLSGGNSPLHF. DNA of the CDR3: TGTGCCAGCAGCTTATCAGGGGGAAATTCACCCCTCCACTTT.

The chain is built from TRBV5-1 and TRBJ1-5; maybe TRBD1 (5 bases). The ends were cut back, 0 bases at V and 7 bases at J, with 11 bases in the middle. From germline, CDR1 is SGHRS and CDR2 YFSETQ. This CDR3 spans 14 amino acids. In DNA form, the CDR3 reads TGCGCCAGCAGCTTGGTGGGGGGTGAACAGCCCCAGCATTTT. It encodes CASSLVGGEQPQHF.

The chain combines TRBV19 with TRBJ1-5; no definite D call. This CDR3 has 14 amino acids. V dropped 1 base and J dropped 6 bases, with 10 bases sitting between them. Germline CDR1 and CDR2: LNHDA and SQIVND (reference sequence). CDR3 in DNA: TGTGCCAGTAGTATAGTACCGGGGAGTCAGCCCCAGCATTTT. Its protein product is CASSIVPGSQPQHF.

The chain is built from TRBV4-1 and TRBJ2-6, with D possibly matching TRBD1 (6 bases). Trimming stripped 0 bases from V and 2 bases from J, with 11 bases between. Germline V gene lookup returns CDR1 MGHRA and CDR2 YSYEKL. The CDR3 is made up of 17 amino acids. The CDR3 region has the DNA TGCGCCAGCAGCCAAGATCCCCGACAGGCTGGGGCCAACGTCCTGACTTTC. Translation gives CASSQDPRQAGANVLTF.

The chain carries TRBV25-1 and TRBJ2-5; 10 positions match TRBD2. The J segment lost 2 bases and the V segment lost 6 bases, leaving 0 bases of the junction unmatched. Germline CDR1 MGHDK, CDR2 SYGVNS. This CDR3 comprises 13 residues. For the CDR3, the DNA is TGTGCCAGCAGACTAGCGGGGCAAGAGACCCAGTACTTC. Translated: CASRLAGQETQYF.

The genes are TRBV5-4 and TRBJ2-7; 7 nucleotides agree with TRBD2. In germline, CDR1 is SGHNT, CDR2 YYREEE (reference sequence). The CDR3 contains 12 residues. Unmatched junction bases numbered 0, after V lost 0 bases and J lost 6 bases. The CDR3 loop is CASSLAGGEQYF. For the CDR3, the DNA is TGTGCCAGCAGCTTGGCGGGAGGCGAGCAGTACTTC.

The chain joins TRBV28 to TRBJ2-5; the match to TRBD2 covers 15 bases. The CDR3 is 18 residues long. CDR1 and CDR2 (germline): MDHEN, SYDVKM. The trim removed 2 bases at V and 0 bases at J, leaving 4 bases unmatched. CDR3 sequence: CASSLAGLAGGNQETQYF. The CDR3 nucleotides are TGTGCCAGCAGTTTAGCGGGACTAGCGGGGGGCAACCAAGAGACCCAGTACTTC.